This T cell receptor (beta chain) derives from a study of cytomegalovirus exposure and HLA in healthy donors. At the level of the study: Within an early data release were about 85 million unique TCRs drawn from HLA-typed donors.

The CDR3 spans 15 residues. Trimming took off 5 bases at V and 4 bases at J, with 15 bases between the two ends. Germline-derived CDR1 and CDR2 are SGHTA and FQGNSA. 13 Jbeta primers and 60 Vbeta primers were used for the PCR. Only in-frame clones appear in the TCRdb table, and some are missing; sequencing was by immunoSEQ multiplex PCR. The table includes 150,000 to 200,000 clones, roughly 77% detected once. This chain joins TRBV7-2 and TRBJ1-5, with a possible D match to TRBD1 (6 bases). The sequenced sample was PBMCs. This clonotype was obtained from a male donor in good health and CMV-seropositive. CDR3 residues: CASSNSGERNQPQHF. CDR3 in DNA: TGTGCCAGCAGCAATTCAGGGGAAAGGAATCAGCCCCAGCATTTT.